Listed below are T cell receptor beta chains from one sample, sequenced in a study of cytomegalovirus exposure and HLA in healthy donors. Clones were sequenced by immunoSEQ multiplex PCR, and TCRdb holds only the in-frame ones, with some missing. The table has under 200,000 clones, around 84% seen once; the top ten hold around 1.7%. Material: PBMCs. The receptors were gathered from a woman between 18 and 29 years old in good health and CMV-seronegative. CDR3s include the opening cysteine and the closing phenylalanine or tryptophan. The order of the fields is V gene, clone size, D gene, J gene, CDR3 DNA, CDR3 protein. A D gene is named only where the DNA matches it firmly. The listing skips clone size in some rows; elsewhere it reads once, few, many or a size class.

V gene: TRBV6-5; clone size: .; D gene: TRBD1; J gene: TRBJ2-1; CDR3 DNA: TGTCGGACAGGGGGGAGCTCCTACAATGAGCAGTTCTTC; CDR3 protein: CRTGGSSYNEQFF
V gene: TRBV11-2; clone size: .; D gene: TRBD1; J gene: TRBJ2-4; CDR3 DNA: TGTGCCAGCAGCTCTTTGCCGGACAGGGGACCTACTCACATTCAGTACTTC; CDR3 protein: CASSSLPDRGPTHIQYF
V gene: TRBV7-2; clone size: .; D gene: TRBD1; J gene: TRBJ1-1; CDR3 DNA: TGTGCCAGCAGCGATCCTCCGGGACAGGTTATCGAAGCTTTCTTT; CDR3 protein: CASSDPPGQVIEAFF
V gene: TRBV6-1; clone size: once; D gene: .; J gene: TRBJ2-1; CDR3 DNA: TGTGCCAGCAGTGAACCGGCGGGGAGAAACAATGAGCAGTTCTTC; CDR3 protein: CASSEPAGRNNEQFF
V gene: TRBV28; clone size: .; D gene: .; J gene: TRBJ2-6; CDR3 DNA: TGTGCCACCCAGGACACCAGCTTTTGGGCCAACGTCCTGACTTTC; CDR3 protein: CATQDTSFWANVLTF
V gene: TRBV30; clone size: .; D gene: TRBD1; J gene: TRBJ1-2; CDR3 DNA: TGTGCCTGGAGTGTAGGGACAGGGAGAGTGTGGTACACCTTC; CDR3 protein: CAWSVGTGRVWYTF
V gene: TRBV6-4; clone size: .; D gene: TRBD2; J gene: TRBJ2-1; CDR3 DNA: TGTGCCAGCAGTGAACTAGCGGGAGCTTTGAGTGAGCAGTTCTTC; CDR3 protein: CASSELAGALSEQFF
V gene: TRBV11-3; clone size: .; D gene: TRBD2; J gene: TRBJ2-5; CDR3 DNA: TGTGCCAGCAGCATCGCCCCTCCTAGCGGGAGGGCCGGAGAGACCCAGTACTTC; CDR3 protein: CASSIAPPSGRAGETQYF
V gene: TRBV6-5; clone size: .; D gene: .; J gene: TRBJ2-5; CDR3 DNA: TGTGCCAGCAGTTACTCTGGCTTCCAAGAGACCCAGTACTTC; CDR3 protein: CASSYSGFQETQYF
V gene: TRBV12-5; clone size: .; D gene: TRBD1; J gene: TRBJ1-1; CDR3 DNA: TGTGCTAGTGGAACCGGGACAGGGCGTGAAGCTTTCTTT; CDR3 protein: CASGTGTGREAFF
V gene: TRBV2; clone size: .; D gene: TRBD1; J gene: TRBJ2-2; CDR3 DNA: TGTGCCAGCACCGACCCAGGGGGCACGAACACCGGGGAGCTGTTTTTT; CDR3 protein: CASTDPGGTNTGELFF
V gene: TRBV5-1; clone size: .; D gene: TRBD2; J gene: TRBJ2-3; CDR3 DNA: TGCGCCAGCAGCTCAGGACTAGCGGGTAGCACAGATACGCAGTATTTT; CDR3 protein: CASSSGLAGSTDTQYF
V gene: TRBV4-3; clone size: .; D gene: TRBD2; J gene: TRBJ2-5; CDR3 DNA: TGCGCCAGCAGCCAAGGGACTAGCGGGGAGACCCAGTACTTC; CDR3 protein: CASSQGTSGETQYF
V gene: TRBV6-5; clone size: .; D gene: .; J gene: TRBJ1-1; CDR3 DNA: TGTGCCAGCACCGAGACACGGGGAGGTGCTTTCTTT; CDR3 protein: CASTETRGGAFF
V gene: TRBV10-2; clone size: .; D gene: .; J gene: TRBJ1-2; CDR3 DNA: TGCGCCAGCACCGAGGCGGGATCTAACTATGGCTACACCTTC; CDR3 protein: CASTEAGSNYGYTF
V gene: TRBV19; clone size: .; D gene: .; J gene: TRBJ1-1; CDR3 DNA: TGTGCCAGTAGTATAGACAGGGCTGGGAACACTGAAGCTTTCTTT; CDR3 protein: CASSIDRAGNTEAFF
V gene: TRBV27; clone size: .; D gene: TRBD2; J gene: TRBJ2-2; CDR3 DNA: TGTGCCAGCAGTTTCCATCTCGGGACTAGCGGCAACACCGGGGAGCTGTTTTTT; CDR3 protein: CASSFHLGTSGNTGELFF
V gene: TRBV9; clone size: .; D gene: TRBD1; J gene: TRBJ2-6; CDR3 DNA: TGTGCCAGCAGCACCCACAGGGGTGGGGCCAACGTCCTGACTTTC; CDR3 protein: CASSTHRGGANVLTF
V gene: TRBV13; clone size: once; D gene: .; J gene: TRBJ2-7; CDR3 DNA: TGTGCCAGCAGCTTAGGTCTCAGGGTAGGGGAGCAGTACTTC; CDR3 protein: CASSLGLRVGEQYF
V gene: TRBV11-2; clone size: .; D gene: .; J gene: TRBJ2-1; CDR3 DNA: TGTGCCAGCAGCATCACGAATAGTTACAATGAGCAGTTCTTC; CDR3 protein: CASSITNSYNEQFF
V gene: TRBV7-2; clone size: .; D gene: .; J gene: TRBJ1-5; CDR3 DNA: TGTGCCAGCAGCTTATGGGGAGGGAGCAATCAGCCCCAGCATTTT; CDR3 protein: CASSLWGGSNQPQHF
V gene: TRBV5-8; clone size: .; D gene: TRBD1; J gene: TRBJ1-1; CDR3 DNA: TGTGCCAGCAGCTTGGGGACAGGGAATGCTTTCTTT; CDR3 protein: CASSLGTGNAFF
V gene: TRBV28; clone size: once; D gene: .; J gene: TRBJ1-5; CDR3 DNA: TGTGCCAGCAGAACCGACAATTATAGCAATCAGCCCCAGCATTTT; CDR3 protein: CASRTDNYSNQPQHF
V gene: TRBV19; clone size: once; D gene: TRBD2; J gene: TRBJ2-3; CDR3 DNA: TGTGCCAGTAGTATACCAGGGAGGGCTGCAGATACGCAGTATTTT; CDR3 protein: CASSIPGRAADTQYF
V gene: TRBV6-6; clone size: .; D gene: TRBD2; J gene: TRBJ2-2; CDR3 DNA: TGTGCCAGCAGCGCTAGCGGATCTAACACCGGGGAGCTGTTTTTT; CDR3 protein: CASSASGSNTGELFF
V gene: TRBV29-1; clone size: few; D gene: .; J gene: TRBJ1-1; CDR3 DNA: TGCAGCGTTAGGGTCGGGGACACTGAAGCTTTCTTT; CDR3 protein: CSVRVGDTEAFF
V gene: TRBV9; clone size: .; D gene: .; J gene: TRBJ2-2; CDR3 DNA: TGTGCCAGCAGCGTAGCGGAGTACACCGGGGAGCTGTTTTTT; CDR3 protein: CASSVAEYTGELFF
V gene: TRBV20-1; clone size: .; D gene: .; J gene: TRBJ1-4; CDR3 DNA: TGCAGTGCGCAGGATGAAAAACTGTTTTTT; CDR3 protein: CSAQDEKLFF
V gene: TRBV7-9; clone size: .; D gene: .; J gene: TRBJ2-5; CDR3 DNA: TGTGCCAGCAGCTTAGGAGGGCTAGAGACCCAGTACTTC; CDR3 protein: CASSLGGLETQYF
V gene: TRBV11-2; clone size: .; D gene: .; J gene: TRBJ2-7; CDR3 DNA: TGTGCCAGCAGCTTAGACTATGGTGTGTACTTC; CDR3 protein: CASSLDYGVYF
V gene: TRBV7-2; clone size: .; D gene: .; J gene: TRBJ1-5; CDR3 DNA: TGTGCCAGCAGCTTAGAATATAGCAATCAGCCCCAGCATTTT; CDR3 protein: CASSLEYSNQPQHF
V gene: TRBV27; clone size: .; D gene: .; J gene: TRBJ1-6; CDR3 DNA: TGTGCCAGCAGTCCCACAGGGCCCAATTCACCCCTCCACTTT; CDR3 protein: CASSPTGPNSPLHF
V gene: TRBV5-1; clone size: .; D gene: TRBD2; J gene: TRBJ2-1; CDR3 DNA: TGCGCCAGCAGCCTACTAGCGGGCGCCTACAATGAGCAGTTCTTC; CDR3 protein: CASSLLAGAYNEQFF
V gene: TRBV6-1; clone size: .; D gene: TRBD1; J gene: TRBJ2-3; CDR3 DNA: TGTGCCAGCAGGCTTCAAGGGGGCGCAGATACGCAGTATTTT; CDR3 protein: CASRLQGGADTQYF
V gene: TRBV7-2; clone size: .; D gene: TRBD1; J gene: TRBJ1-3; CDR3 DNA: TGTGCCAGCAGCATCCTAGGACAGGGAGGCTCTGGAAACACCATATATTTT; CDR3 protein: CASSILGQGGSGNTIYF
V gene: TRBV28; clone size: .; D gene: .; J gene: TRBJ2-7; CDR3 DNA: TGTGCCAGCACTCCCCCGGAGGAGAGTTTGTGGTACGAGCAGTACTTC; CDR3 protein: CASTPPEESLWYEQYF
V gene: TRBV7-8; clone size: .; D gene: .; J gene: TRBJ2-1; CDR3 DNA: TGTGCCAGCAGCTTATGGCTAGCCAGCTCCTACAATGAGCAGTTCTTC; CDR3 protein: CASSLWLASSYNEQFF
V gene: TRBV6-5; clone size: .; D gene: .; J gene: TRBJ1-3; CDR3 DNA: TGTGCCAGCAGTTACGGGGGGGGAACTGGAAACACCATATATTTT; CDR3 protein: CASSYGGGTGNTIYF
V gene: TRBV30; clone size: .; D gene: .; J gene: TRBJ1-2; CDR3 DNA: TGTGCCTGGAGTGACAGGGGCTACACCTTC; CDR3 protein: CAWSDRGYTF
V gene: TRBV5-1; clone size: .; D gene: .; J gene: TRBJ2-2; CDR3 DNA: TGCGCCAGCAGCTTGCTAGCCGTCACCGGGGAGCTGTTTTTT; CDR3 protein: CASSLLAVTGELFF
V gene: TRBV19; clone size: .; D gene: .; J gene: TRBJ2-6; CDR3 DNA: TGTGCCAGTAGTCTTGAGGGTTTACAGGGGACTTCCGGGGCCAACGTCCTGACTTTC; CDR3 protein: CASSLEGLQGTSGANVLTF
V gene: TRBV9; clone size: few; D gene: .; J gene: TRBJ1-2; CDR3 DNA: TGTGCCAGCAGCGTCGGAGTTGCAGGGGCGAGCTATGGCTACACCTTC; CDR3 protein: CASSVGVAGASYGYTF
V gene: TRBV4-1; clone size: .; D gene: TRBD2; J gene: TRBJ2-1; CDR3 DNA: TGCGCCAGCAGCCAAGTGGGGCTAGCGGGGGGCAATGAGCAGTTCTTC; CDR3 protein: CASSQVGLAGGNEQFF
V gene: TRBV28; clone size: .; D gene: TRBD1; J gene: TRBJ2-3; CDR3 DNA: TGTGCCAGCAGTTCATCAGGGGGCGCGACTACGCAGTATTTT; CDR3 protein: CASSSSGGATTQYF
V gene: TRBV6-5; clone size: .; D gene: .; J gene: TRBJ2-7; CDR3 DNA: TGTGCCAGCAGTACCCCCGGGACACCCTCCTACGAGCAGTACTTC; CDR3 protein: CASSTPGTPSYEQYF
V gene: TRBV11-2; clone size: .; D gene: .; J gene: TRBJ1-1; CDR3 DNA: TGTGCCAGCAGCTTCAACGGGAACACTGAAGCTTTCTTT; CDR3 protein: CASSFNGNTEAFF
V gene: TRBV6-5; clone size: .; D gene: TRBD1; J gene: TRBJ1-3; CDR3 DNA: TGTGCCAGCGCTAGACAGGGGTTTGGAAACACCATATATTTT; CDR3 protein: CASARQGFGNTIYF
V gene: TRBV11-3; clone size: once; D gene: .; J gene: TRBJ2-1; CDR3 DNA: TGTGCCAGCAGCTTGTCTCCTAGCGCCTACAATGAGCAGTTCTTC; CDR3 protein: CASSLSPSAYNEQFF
V gene: TRBV5-4; clone size: .; D gene: .; J gene: TRBJ2-7; CDR3 DNA: TGTGCCAGCAGCTTTTCGGGATACGAGCAGTACTTC; CDR3 protein: CASSFSGYEQYF
V gene: TRBV7-2; clone size: .; D gene: .; J gene: TRBJ1-6; CDR3 DNA: TGTGCCAGCAGCTTCGCGGAGGTCGCGCGTTCACCCCTCCACTTT; CDR3 protein: CASSFAEVARSPLHF
V gene: TRBV20-1; clone size: once; D gene: .; J gene: TRBJ2-1; CDR3 DNA: TGCAGTGCCTCCCGGACTTTTGAGCAGTTCTTC; CDR3 protein: CSASRTFEQFF
V gene: TRBV29-1; clone size: .; D gene: .; J gene: TRBJ1-1; CDR3 DNA: TGCAGCGGGGGAGGTAACACTGAAGCTTTCTTT; CDR3 protein: CSGGGNTEAFF
V gene: TRBV2; clone size: .; D gene: .; J gene: TRBJ2-3; CDR3 DNA: TGTGCCAGCTTCGGGAGAGCCGCAGATACGCAGTATTTT; CDR3 protein: CASFGRAADTQYF
V gene: TRBV9; clone size: .; D gene: .; J gene: TRBJ2-6; CDR3 DNA: TGTGCCAGCAGCCCCACTCCTGGCTCTGGGGCCAACGTCCTGACTTTC; CDR3 protein: CASSPTPGSGANVLTF
V gene: TRBV9; clone size: few; D gene: .; J gene: TRBJ2-2; CDR3 DNA: TGTGCCAGCAGCGGCACAGGTGATCCTAACACCGGGGAGCTGTTTTTT; CDR3 protein: CASSGTGDPNTGELFF
V gene: TRBV10-1; clone size: .; D gene: .; J gene: TRBJ2-3; CDR3 DNA: TGCGCCAGCAGTGAAGGGGGGGAGGGAGGGCCGACAGATACGCAGTATTTT; CDR3 protein: CASSEGGEGGPTDTQYF
V gene: TRBV7-2; clone size: .; D gene: .; J gene: TRBJ2-7; CDR3 DNA: TGTGCCAGCAGCGGACAGTCTTCCTACGAGCAGTACTTC; CDR3 protein: CASSGQSSYEQYF
V gene: TRBV19; clone size: .; D gene: TRBD2; J gene: TRBJ2-1; CDR3 DNA: TGTGCCAGTAGTTTGGCGGGAGCAGTCTCCTACAATGAGCAGTTCTTC; CDR3 protein: CASSLAGAVSYNEQFF
V gene: TRBV27; clone size: .; D gene: .; J gene: TRBJ2-3; CDR3 DNA: TGTGCCAGCGGGGAGGTGCTCACAGATACGCAGTATTTT; CDR3 protein: CASGEVLTDTQYF